This TCR beta chain was identified during a study of metastatic and nonmetastatic thyroid tumors. Whole-study context: Repertoires from blood and tumor or nodule tissue of malignant and benign thyroid patients were compared. The study, taken as a whole, reports: Malignant thyroid tumors reportedly exceeded benign nodules significantly in TCR beta diversity, with the difference appearing in blood and tumor.

Per the authors' pipeline: Building a distant-metastasis classifier for papillary thyroid cancer drew on CDR3 differences across clinicopathological groups. TCRdb re-called clones via MiXCR from the PCR reads. The V and J calls and clone size are TCRdb's, not the authors'. Among several thousand clones listed, about 29% were seen once. All patients reached thyroid surgery having received no treatment beforehand. Regarding this clone: Its specificity is not known.

CDR1 is LGHDT and CDR2 is YNNKEL in the germline V gene (reference sequence). This CDR3 has 15 amino acids. Trimming shortened V by 0 bases and J by 2 bases, and 11 bases separated the two germline ends. V usage is TRBV3-1 and J usage is TRBJ2-7; D call uncertain. The source is a female donor with papillary thyroid cancer or a benign thyroid nodule (not recorded which). Some clones in this sample may be carry-over from other donors' samples. The sequencing input was adjacent normal tissue. The CDR3 region is CASSQDIAQTYEQYF. In nucleotides, the CDR3 is TGTGCCAGCAGCCAAGATATTGCACAGACCTACGAGCAGTACTTC.